The TCR beta chain described here comes from a study of shared clonotypes between healthy human individuals. Deep was the level used in running the assay. Sequencing used immunoSEQ multiplex PCR; TCRdb keeps in-frame clones, though not all of them. Of roughly 95,000 clones detected, less than 60% appear once; the ten largest clones hold roughly 15%. This CDR3 region has 15 residues. In germline, CDR1 is MDHEN, CDR2 SYDVKM. J was trimmed by 1 base and V by 4 bases; bases with no gene match: 3. The receptor was isolated from a woman aged 35 to 49 in good health. Some clones in this sample may be carry-over from other donors' samples. The J gene is TRBJ1-2, the V gene TRBV28, with 10 nucleotides matching TRBD1. The sample was PBMCs. The CDR3 DNA sequence: TGTGCCAGCAGTTCCGGGACAGGGGTTAACTATGGCTACACCTTC. This gives the protein CASSSGTGVNYGYTF.